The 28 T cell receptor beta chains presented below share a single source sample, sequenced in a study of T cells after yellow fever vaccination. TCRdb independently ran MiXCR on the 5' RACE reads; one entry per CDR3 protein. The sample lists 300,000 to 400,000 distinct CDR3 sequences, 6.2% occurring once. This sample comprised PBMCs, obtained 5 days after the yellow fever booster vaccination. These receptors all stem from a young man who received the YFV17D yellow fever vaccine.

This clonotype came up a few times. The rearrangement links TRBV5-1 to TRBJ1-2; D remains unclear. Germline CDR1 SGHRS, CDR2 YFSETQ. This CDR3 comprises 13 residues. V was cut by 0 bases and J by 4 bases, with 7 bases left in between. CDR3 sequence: CASSLGGVYGYTF. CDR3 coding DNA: TGCGCCAGCAGCTTGGGCGGGGTCTATGGCTACACCTTC.

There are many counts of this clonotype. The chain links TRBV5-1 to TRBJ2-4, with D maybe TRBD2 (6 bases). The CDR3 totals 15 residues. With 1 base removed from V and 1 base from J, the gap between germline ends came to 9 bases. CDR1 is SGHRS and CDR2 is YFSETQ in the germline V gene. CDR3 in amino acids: CASSLSSDAKNIQYF. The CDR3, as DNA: TGCGCCAGCAGCTTGTCTAGCGACGCCAAAAACATTCAGTACTTC.

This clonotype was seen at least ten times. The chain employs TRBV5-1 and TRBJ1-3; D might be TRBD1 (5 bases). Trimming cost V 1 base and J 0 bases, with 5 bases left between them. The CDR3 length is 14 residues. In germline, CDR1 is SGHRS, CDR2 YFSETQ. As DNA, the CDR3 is TGCGCCAGCAGCTTGAGGGGCTCTGGAAACACCATATATTTT. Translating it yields CASSLRGSGNTIYF.

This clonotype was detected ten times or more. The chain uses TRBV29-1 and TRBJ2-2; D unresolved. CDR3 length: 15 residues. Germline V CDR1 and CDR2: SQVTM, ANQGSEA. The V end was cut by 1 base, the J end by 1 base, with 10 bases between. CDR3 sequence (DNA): TGCAGCGTTGAAGTGGGGATGCGGAACACCGGGGAGCTGTTTTTT. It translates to CSVEVGMRNTGELFF.

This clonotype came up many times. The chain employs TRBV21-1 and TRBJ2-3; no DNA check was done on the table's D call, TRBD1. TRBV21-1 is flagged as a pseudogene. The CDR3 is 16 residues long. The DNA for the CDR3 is TGTGCCAGCAGCAAAGGGTTGACAGCCCAGAATGGTACGCAGTATTTT. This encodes CASSKGLTAQNGTQYF.

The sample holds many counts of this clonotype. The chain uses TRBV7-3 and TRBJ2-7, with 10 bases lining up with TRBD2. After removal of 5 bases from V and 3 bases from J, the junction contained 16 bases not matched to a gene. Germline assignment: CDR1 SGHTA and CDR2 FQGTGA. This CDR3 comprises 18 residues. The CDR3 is CASSRLPKIAGGLYEQYF. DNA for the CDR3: TGTGCCAGCAGCCGACTCCCAAAAATAGCGGGAGGTCTCTACGAGCAGTACTTC. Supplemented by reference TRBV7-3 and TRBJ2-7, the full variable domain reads GAGVSQTPSNKVTEKGKYVELRCDPISGHTALYWYRQSLGQGPEFLIYFQGTGAADDSGLPNDRFFAVRPEGSVSTLKIQRTERGDSAVYLCASSRLPKIAGGLYEQYFGPGTRLTVT.

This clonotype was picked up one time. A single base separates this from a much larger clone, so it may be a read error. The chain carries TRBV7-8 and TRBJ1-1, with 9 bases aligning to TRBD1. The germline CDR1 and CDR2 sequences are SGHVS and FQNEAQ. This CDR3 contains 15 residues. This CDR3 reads CASSFTRDRVTEVFF. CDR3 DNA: TGTGCCAGCAGCTTCACCCGGGACAGGGTAACTGAAGTTTTCTTT. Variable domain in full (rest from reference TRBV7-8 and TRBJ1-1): GAGVSQSPRYKVAKRGQDVALRCDPISGHVSLFWYQQALGQGPEFLTYFQNEAQLDKSGLPSDRFFAERPEGSVSTLKIQRTQQEDSAVYLCASSFTRDRVTEVFFGQGTRLTVV.

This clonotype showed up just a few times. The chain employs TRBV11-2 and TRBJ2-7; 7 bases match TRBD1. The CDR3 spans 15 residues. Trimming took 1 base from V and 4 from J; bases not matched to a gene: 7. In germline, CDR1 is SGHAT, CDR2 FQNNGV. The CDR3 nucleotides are TGTGCCAGCAGCTTAGGAGGGCAGGGGGAGTACGAGCAGTACTTC. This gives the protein CASSLGGQGEYEQYF. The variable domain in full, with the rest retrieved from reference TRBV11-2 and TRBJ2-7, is EAGVAQSPRYKIIEKRQSVAFWCNPISGHATLYWYQQILGQGPKLLIQFQNNGVVDDSQLPKDRFSAERLKGVDSTLKIQPAKLEDSAVYLCASSLGGQGEYEQYFGPGTRLTVT.

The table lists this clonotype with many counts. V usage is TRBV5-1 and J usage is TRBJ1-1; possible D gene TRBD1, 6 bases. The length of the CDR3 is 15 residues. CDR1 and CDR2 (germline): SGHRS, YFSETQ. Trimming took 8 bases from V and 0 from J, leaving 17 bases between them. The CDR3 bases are TGCGCCAGTCAAACGACAGGCTTCATGAACACTGAAGCTTTCTTT. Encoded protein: CASQTTGFMNTEAFF.

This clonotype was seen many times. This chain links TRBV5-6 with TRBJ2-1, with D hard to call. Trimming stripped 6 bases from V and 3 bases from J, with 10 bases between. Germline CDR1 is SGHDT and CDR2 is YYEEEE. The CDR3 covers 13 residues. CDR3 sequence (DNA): TGTGCCAGCACGGTCAGAAGCTACAATGAGCAGTTCTTC. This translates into CASTVRSYNEQFF.

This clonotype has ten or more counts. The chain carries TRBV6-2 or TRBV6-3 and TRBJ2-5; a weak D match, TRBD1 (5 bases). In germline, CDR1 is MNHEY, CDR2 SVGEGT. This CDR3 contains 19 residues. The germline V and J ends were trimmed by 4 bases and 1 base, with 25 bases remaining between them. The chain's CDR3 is CASSSQGRELEDVQETQYF. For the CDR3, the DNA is TGTGCCAGCAGTTCCCAGGGTCGAGAATTAGAGGATGTCCAAGAGACCCAGTACTTC.

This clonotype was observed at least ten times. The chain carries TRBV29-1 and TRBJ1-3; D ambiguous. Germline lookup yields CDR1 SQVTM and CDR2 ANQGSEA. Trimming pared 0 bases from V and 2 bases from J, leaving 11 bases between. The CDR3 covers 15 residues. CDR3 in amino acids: CSVEDFGEAGNTIYF. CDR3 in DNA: TGCAGCGTTGAAGATTTTGGAGAAGCTGGAAACACCATATATTTT.

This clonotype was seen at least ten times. The CDR3 nucleotides read TGTGCCAGCAGCTCACGGGGGGCTAGCGGGATCACCGGGGAGCTGTTTTTT. Its protein product is CASSSRGASGITGELFF. The rearrangement links TRBV7-8 to TRBJ2-2, with TRBD2 identical over 9 bases. The CDR3 loop spans 17 amino acids. The J segment lost 4 bases and the V segment lost 4 bases, leaving 10 bases of the junction unmatched. Germline values: CDR1 SGHVS, CDR2 FQNEAQ.

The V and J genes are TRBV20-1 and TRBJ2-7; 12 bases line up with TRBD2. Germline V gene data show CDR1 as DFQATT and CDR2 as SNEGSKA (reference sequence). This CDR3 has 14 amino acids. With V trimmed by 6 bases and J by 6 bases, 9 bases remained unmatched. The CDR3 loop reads CSATSLAGGLEQYF. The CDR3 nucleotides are TGCAGTGCGACCTCCCTAGCGGGAGGGCTCGAGCAGTACTTC.

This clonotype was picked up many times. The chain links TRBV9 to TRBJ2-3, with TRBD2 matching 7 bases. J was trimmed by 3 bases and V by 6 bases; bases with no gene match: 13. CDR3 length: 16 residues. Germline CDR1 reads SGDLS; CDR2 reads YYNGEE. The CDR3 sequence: CASNHGGGSLTDTQYF. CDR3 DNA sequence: TGTGCCAGCAACCATGGTGGCGGGAGCTTGACAGATACGCAGTATTTT.

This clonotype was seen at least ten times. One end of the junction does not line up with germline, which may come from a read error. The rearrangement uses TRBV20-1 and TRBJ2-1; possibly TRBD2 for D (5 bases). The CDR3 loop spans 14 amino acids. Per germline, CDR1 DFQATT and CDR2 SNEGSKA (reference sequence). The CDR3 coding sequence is TGCAGTGCCAGAGACGGGGAAAGGGTCAATGAGCAGTTCTTC. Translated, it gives CSARDGERVNEQFF.

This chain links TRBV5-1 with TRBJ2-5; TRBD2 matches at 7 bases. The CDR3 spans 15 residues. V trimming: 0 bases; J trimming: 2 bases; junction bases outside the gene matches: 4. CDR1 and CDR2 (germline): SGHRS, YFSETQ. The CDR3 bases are TGCGCCAGCAGCTTGGGATCGGGAGGACAAGAGACCCAGTACTTC. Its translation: CASSLGSGGQETQYF.

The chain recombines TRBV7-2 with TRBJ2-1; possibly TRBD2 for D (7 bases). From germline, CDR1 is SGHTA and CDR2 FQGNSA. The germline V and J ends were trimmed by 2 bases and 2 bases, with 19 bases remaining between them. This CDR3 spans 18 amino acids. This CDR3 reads CASSLRGRGGSPYNEQFF. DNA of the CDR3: TGTGCCAGCAGCTTAAGGGGGAGGGGGGGATCCCCCTACAATGAGCAGTTCTTC.

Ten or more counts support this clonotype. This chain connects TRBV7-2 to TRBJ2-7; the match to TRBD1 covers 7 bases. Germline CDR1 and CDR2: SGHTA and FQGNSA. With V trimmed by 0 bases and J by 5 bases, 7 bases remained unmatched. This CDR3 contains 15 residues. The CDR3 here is CASSLAGGAFHEQYF. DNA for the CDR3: TGTGCCAGCAGCTTAGCAGGGGGCGCATTCCACGAGCAGTACTTC.

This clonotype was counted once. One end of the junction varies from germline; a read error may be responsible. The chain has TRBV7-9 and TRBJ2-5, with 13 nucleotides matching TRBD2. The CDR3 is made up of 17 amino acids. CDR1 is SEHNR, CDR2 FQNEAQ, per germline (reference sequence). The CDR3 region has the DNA TGTGCCAGCAGCTCCGGGACTAGCGGGATGTACCAAGAGATCCAGTACTTC. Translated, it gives CASSSGTSGMYQEIQYF.

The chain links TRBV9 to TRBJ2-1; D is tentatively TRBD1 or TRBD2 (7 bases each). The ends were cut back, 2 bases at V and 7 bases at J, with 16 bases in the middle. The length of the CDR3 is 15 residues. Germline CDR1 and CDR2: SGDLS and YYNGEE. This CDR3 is CASSVRLQGGNEQFF. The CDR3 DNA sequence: TGTGCCAGCAGCGTGCGCCTTCAGGGGGGGAATGAGCAGTTCTTC.

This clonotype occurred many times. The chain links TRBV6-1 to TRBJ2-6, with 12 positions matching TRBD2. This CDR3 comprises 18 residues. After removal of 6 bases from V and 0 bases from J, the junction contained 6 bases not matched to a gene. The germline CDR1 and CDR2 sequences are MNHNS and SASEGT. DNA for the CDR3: TGTGCCAGCAGCCCTCTGACTAGCGGGAGCTCTGGGGCCAACGTCCTGACTTTC. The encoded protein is CASSPLTSGSSGANVLTF.

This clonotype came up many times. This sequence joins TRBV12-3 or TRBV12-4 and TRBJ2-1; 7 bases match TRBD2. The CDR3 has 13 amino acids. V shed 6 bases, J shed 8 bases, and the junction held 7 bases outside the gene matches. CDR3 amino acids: CASSLGGSDEQFF. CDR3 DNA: TGTGCCAGCAGCCTGGGCGGGAGCGATGAGCAGTTCTTC.

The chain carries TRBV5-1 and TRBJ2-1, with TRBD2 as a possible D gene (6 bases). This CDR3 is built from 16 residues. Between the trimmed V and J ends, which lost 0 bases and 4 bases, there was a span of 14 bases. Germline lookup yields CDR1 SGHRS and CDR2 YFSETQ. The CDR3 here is CASSLDTGLQYNEQFF. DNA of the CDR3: TGCGCCAGCAGCTTGGATACGGGACTCCAGTACAATGAGCAGTTCTTC.

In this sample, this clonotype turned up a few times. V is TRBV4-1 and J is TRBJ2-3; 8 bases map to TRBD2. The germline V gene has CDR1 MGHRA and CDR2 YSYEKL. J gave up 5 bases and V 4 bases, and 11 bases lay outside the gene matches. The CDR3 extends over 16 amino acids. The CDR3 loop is CASSLDREGPRDTQYF. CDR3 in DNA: TGCGCCAGCAGCCTAGACCGGGAGGGCCCTAGAGATACGCAGTATTTT.

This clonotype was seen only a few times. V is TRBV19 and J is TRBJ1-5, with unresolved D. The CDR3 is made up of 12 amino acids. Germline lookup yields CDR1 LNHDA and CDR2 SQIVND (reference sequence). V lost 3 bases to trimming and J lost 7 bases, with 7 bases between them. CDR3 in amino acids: CASSMREQPQHF. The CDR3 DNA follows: TGTGCCAGTAGTATGAGGGAACAGCCCCAGCATTTT.

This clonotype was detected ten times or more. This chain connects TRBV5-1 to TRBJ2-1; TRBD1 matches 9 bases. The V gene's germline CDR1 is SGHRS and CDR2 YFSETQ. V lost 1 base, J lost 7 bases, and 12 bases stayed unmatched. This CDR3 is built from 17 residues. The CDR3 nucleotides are TGCGCCAGCAGCTTGACAGGGGGCCAACACGGTGGAAATGAGCAGTTCTTC. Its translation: CASSLTGGQHGGNEQFF.

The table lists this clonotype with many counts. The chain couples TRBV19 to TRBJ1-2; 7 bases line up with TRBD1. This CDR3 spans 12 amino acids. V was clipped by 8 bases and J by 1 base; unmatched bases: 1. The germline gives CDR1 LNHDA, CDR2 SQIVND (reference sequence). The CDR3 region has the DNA TGTGCCAGTTGGGACAGTAACTATGGCTACACCTTC. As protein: CASWDSNYGYTF.